This TCR beta chain stems from a study of shared clonotypes between healthy human individuals. Study outcomes and limitations: The authors sampled blood alone, and tissue repertoires likely differ.

Per the authors' pipeline: Without quality scores, immunoSEQ junctional reads could not be filtered like full-length reads. Assay: immunoSEQ multiplex PCR; the TCRdb copy retains only in-frame clones and omits some. The DNA was the basis for D and trimming; V, J and clone size are from that table. Of more than 2 million clones in the sample, 90% to 95% were seen once. This CDR3 region has 15 residues. Trimming took off 1 base at V and 3 bases at J, with 12 bases between the two ends. From germline, CDR1 is SGHDN and CDR2 FVKESK. To note about this clone: Its antigen is undetermined.

The sequencing input was naive CD4+ T cells sorted from blood. Subset described: CD45RA+ positively selected. The chain carries TRBV14 and TRBJ1-1; D gene ambiguous. The receptor was derived from a man between 18 and 35 years old in good health. CDR3 in DNA: TGTGCCAGCAGCCAAGCTATCTTCAAGGACACTGAAGCTTTCTTT. Protein product: CASSQAIFKDTEAFF.